Listed below are T cell receptor beta chains from one sample, sequenced in a study of T-cell reconstitution after alpha-beta-depleted transplantation in children. A single record per CDR3 protein comes from TCRdb applying MiXCR to the PCR reads. The sample includes about 640,000 distinct CDR3 sequences, under 15% seen only once; the top ten take over 2%. The sample was PBMCs, mostly from graft donor cells, taken 360 days after TCRalphabeta/CD19-depleted stem cell transplant. These receptors all stem from a male patient under 18 who had a stem cell transplant for acute myeloid leukemia, so the T cells may come from the graft donor. Each CDR3 is given with its conserved first and last residue. The D gene is left open where the match is weak. Size values are once, few and many counts, or a class for expanded clones, and some rows have none.

d_gene,j_gene,v_gene,abundance,CDR3aa,CDR3nt
NA,TRBJ1-4,TRBV20-1,few,CSARDLGGAGEKLFF,TGCAGTGCTAGAGATCTCGGAGGGGCAGGGGAAAAACTGTTTTTT
NA,TRBJ2-1,TRBV19,NA,CASSIGRARGDNEQFF,TGTGCCAGTAGTATAGGACGGGCCAGGGGAGACAATGAGCAGTTCTTC
NA,TRBJ2-5,TRBV12-3/TRBV12-4,NA,CASSLASGPQETQYF,TGTGCCAGCAGTTTAGCGTCGGGACCCCAAGAGACCCAGTACTTC
NA,TRBJ2-7,TRBV27,few,CASSPRAGTYEQYF,TGTGCCAGCAGTCCGAGGGCTGGAACCTACGAGCAGTACTTC
NA,TRBJ2-1,TRBV12-3/TRBV12-4,few,CASSLQVVYNEQFF,TGTGCCAGCAGTTTGCAGGTGGTCTACAATGAGCAGTTCTTC
NA,TRBJ1-1,TRBV30,NA,CAWSGAVSTEAFF,TGTGCCTGGAGTGGGGCGGTGAGCACTGAAGCTTTCTTT
NA,TRBJ2-5,TRBV7-2,NA,CASSLDGRGYETQYF,TGTGCCAGCAGCTTAGACGGGAGAGGGTATGAGACCCAGTACTTC
TRBD1,TRBJ2-5,TRBV7-3,many,CASSPWTGRRRETQYF,TGTGCCAGCAGCCCTTGGACAGGGCGACGTCGAGAGACCCAGTACTTC
NA,TRBJ2-3,TRBV29-1,few,CSVERGRTGPDTQYF,TGCAGCGTTGAACGGGGACGCACGGGCCCAGATACGCAGTATTTT
NA,TRBJ1-6,TRBV20-1,few,CSARLMTGGNSPLHF,TGCAGTGCTAGACTGATGACAGGCGGAAATTCACCCCTCCACTTT
TRBD1,TRBJ2-5,TRBV28,NA,CASSFGRTGEETQYF,TGTGCCAGCAGTTTTGGGAGGACAGGGGAAGAGACCCAGTACTTC
NA,TRBJ2-3,TRBV25-1,NA,CASARVSGDTQYF,TGTGCCAGCGCCCGCGTTTCGGGAGATACGCAGTATTTT
NA,TRBJ2-2,TRBV4-2,many,CASSQEPGEPANTGELFF,TGTGCCAGCAGCCAAGAGCCAGGGGAGCCCGCGAACACCGGGGAGCTGTTTTTT
TRBD2,TRBJ2-1,TRBV6-2/TRBV6-3,few,CASNDLDSGFANEQFF,TGTGCCAGCAACGACTTGGATAGCGGGTTTGCCAATGAGCAGTTCTTC
NA,TRBJ2-3,TRBV2,few,CATAAGVPTDTQYF,TGTGCCACGGCGGCAGGGGTCCCCACAGATACGCAGTATTTT
NA,TRBJ1-4,TRBV28,many,CASSWAGGQTNEKLFF,TGTGCCAGCAGTTGGGCTGGGGGGCAAACTAATGAAAAACTGTTTTTT
NA,TRBJ2-1,TRBV2,few,CASSEQGLAQFF,TGTGCCAGCAGTGAACAGGGGCTAGCGCAGTTCTTC
NA,TRBJ1-2,TRBV28,NA,CASSYLDSRYGYTF,TGTGCCAGCAGTTACCTGGACAGCCGCTATGGCTACACCTTC
TRBD2,TRBJ2-1,TRBV29-1,NA,CSVVSGLAGGGGYNEQFF,TGCAGCGTTGTATCGGGACTAGCGGGAGGAGGTGGCTACAATGAGCAGTTCTTC
TRBD2,TRBJ2-3,TRBV10-3,NA,CAISGRDAGGEDTQYF,TGTGCCATCAGTGGCAGGGACGCGGGAGGTGAAGATACGCAGTATTTT
NA,TRBJ2-2,TRBV7-2,NA,CASSAPSGTFNTGELFF,TGTGCCAGCAGCGCCCCATCGGGGACCTTTAACACCGGGGAGCTGTTTTTT
TRBD1,TRBJ2-1,TRBV10-3,many,CAISAGTGINEQFF,TGTGCCATCAGTGCCGGGACAGGGATCAATGAGCAGTTCTTC
TRBD2,TRBJ2-4,TRBV4-3,few,CASSQEWESAGIAKNIQYF,TGCGCCAGCAGCCAAGAGTGGGAGTCAGCGGGAATAGCCAAAAACATTCAGTACTTC
NA,TRBJ2-5,TRBV3-1,many,CASSQWRKETQYF,TGTGCCAGCAGCCAATGGAGGAAAGAGACCCAGTACTTC
TRBD2,TRBJ2-7,TRBV12-3/TRBV12-4,NA,CASSYRPAGGSSYEQYF,TGTGCCAGCAGTTATCGGCCAGCGGGAGGCAGCTCCTACGAGCAGTACTTC
NA,TRBJ2-5,TRBV12-3/TRBV12-4,NA,CASSFWVGETQYF,TGTGCCAGCAGTTTCTGGGTGGGGGAGACCCAGTACTTC
NA,TRBJ2-1,TRBV20-1,many,CSARVSEQFF,TGCAGTGCTCGCGTATCAGAGCAGTTCTTC
NA,TRBJ1-5,TRBV7-9,NA,CASSFATADYRNQPQHF,TGTGCCAGCAGCTTTGCGACAGCAGACTATCGCAATCAGCCCCAGCATTTT
TRBD2,TRBJ2-1,TRBV20-1,many,CSARDMGGNEQFF,TGCAGTGCTAGAGATATGGGAGGGAATGAGCAGTTCTTC
TRBD2,TRBJ2-1,TRBV4-3,many,CASSQDLRTSGINNEQFF,TGCGCCAGCAGCCAAGATCTTCGGACTAGCGGTATAAACAATGAGCAGTTCTTC
TRBD2,TRBJ2-1,TRBV24-1,many,CATSDLLPGLAGVHEQFF,TGTGCCACCAGTGATTTACTACCGGGACTAGCGGGAGTACATGAGCAGTTCTTC
NA,TRBJ1-2,TRBV25-1,few,CARGGYNYGYTF,TGTGCCAGAGGGGGATATAACTATGGCTACACCTTC
TRBD1,TRBJ1-4,TRBV5-1,many,CASSLGGLGEKLFF,TGCGCCAGCAGCTTAGGGGGCTTGGGTGAAAAACTGTTTTTT
NA,TRBJ2-1,TRBV6-5,few,CASSYSLAGGHQGEQFF,TGTGCCAGCAGTTACTCACTAGCTGGAGGGCACCAGGGCGAGCAGTTCTTC
TRBD1,TRBJ1-5,TRBV24-1,NA,CATSEGTGPNQPQHF,TGTGCCACCAGTGAAGGGACAGGCCCCAATCAGCCCCAGCATTTT
NA,TRBJ1-6,TRBV20-1,NA,CSASVQSSYNSPLHF,TGCAGTGCTAGTGTCCAGAGCTCCTATAATTCACCCCTCCACTTT
NA,TRBJ1-1,TRBV14,NA,CASSQDPLTFPGTEAFF,TGTGCCAGCAGCCAAGACCCCTTGACTTTCCCGGGCACTGAAGCTTTCTTT
NA,TRBJ2-7,TRBV29-1,few,CSAVGRQNIYEQYF,TGCAGCGCTGTTGGCCGACAGAACATCTACGAGCAGTACTTC
NA,TRBJ1-1,TRBV12-3/TRBV12-4,few,CASTPVQGRTEAFF,TGTGCCAGCACCCCGGTCCAGGGGAGGACTGAAGCTTTCTTT